These T cell receptor beta chains were read from a single sample in a study of blood T cells in healthy people across ages. MiXCR, run by TCRdb on the 5' RACE reads, gives a single entry per CDR3 protein. This sample has over 600,000 distinct CDR3 sequences, with 20% to 25% found just once. The sequenced material came from blood. The receptor source for this set is a man between 70 and 80 years old in good health. CDR3s include the opening cysteine and the closing phenylalanine or tryptophan. A D gene is named only where the DNA matches it firmly. The size entry is marked missing in some rows and otherwise reads once, few, many or a size class.

TGTGCCAGCAGCTTAAACGGGATCTCCTACAATGAGCAGTTCTTC	CASSLNGISYNEQFF	TRBJ2-1	-	TRBV7-2	-
TGTGCCAGCAGTTTGGGACTTGGGAATTCACCCCTCCACTTT	CASSLGLGNSPLHF	TRBJ1-6	-	TRBV27	few
TGTGCCAGCAGTCCACTAGCGGGAGGTGGTGAGACCCAGTACTTC	CASSPLAGGGETQYF	TRBJ2-5	TRBD2	TRBV12-3/TRBV12-4	few
TGCAGTGCTAGAGTCGGAGCGGGAGGGGCACAAACCCAGTACTTC	CSARVGAGGAQTQYF	TRBJ2-5	TRBD2	TRBV20-1	many
TGCAGCGTGAAGAACGTAGACGCTGGAACCTACGAGCAGTACTTC	CSVKNVDAGTYEQYF	TRBJ2-7	-	TRBV29-1	-
TGTGCCAGCGTCCGGGACAGGGATAACAATGAGCAGTTCTTC	CASVRDRDNNEQFF	TRBJ2-1	TRBD1	TRBV27	-
TGTGCCAGCAGCTTAGCCGAACAAGGGGCCAAGTACTTC	CASSLAEQGAKYF	TRBJ2-7	-	TRBV7-2	-
TGCGCCAGCAGCCAAGTTCCCGGGCGGGGCACAGATACGCAGTATTTT	CASSQVPGRGTDTQYF	TRBJ2-3	-	TRBV4-1	-
TGTGCCAGCAGCCAAGCGGGATTCACAGATACGCAGTATTTT	CASSQAGFTDTQYF	TRBJ2-3	-	TRBV3-1	few
TGTGCCAGCAGCCGGGACATCGATGGCTACACCTTC	CASSRDIDGYTF	TRBJ1-2	-	TRBV14	few
TGCGCCAGCAGCCCCAACGAGCTTAGGAGCTCCTACAATGAGCAGTTCTTC	CASSPNELRSSYNEQFF	TRBJ2-1	-	TRBV4-1	-
TGTGCCAGCAGCTCCCAACCCGTAGCGGGAGTGGGTTTGGGAGATACGCAGTATTTT	CASSSQPVAGVGLGDTQYF	TRBJ2-3	TRBD2	TRBV7-2	-
TGTGCCAGCAGCGTAGAGGGACAGTTAAGCGGAAACACCATATATTTT	CASSVEGQLSGNTIYF	TRBJ1-3	TRBD1	TRBV9	few
TGTGCCAGCAGCGATCTCCGGGACTACCCCTACAATGAGCAGTTCTTC	CASSDLRDYPYNEQFF	TRBJ2-1	TRBD2	TRBV7-2	-
TGTGCCAGCAGTTTAGTACAGTACACTGAAGCTTTCTTT	CASSLVQYTEAFF	TRBJ1-1	-	TRBV12-3/TRBV12-4	many
TGTGCCACCAGGGAGGGGCAGGGGTACACTGAAGCTTTCTTT	CATREGQGYTEAFF	TRBJ1-1	-	TRBV24-1	-
TGTGCCAGCACCAAGCAGGGCCTTGAGCAGTTCTTC	CASTKQGLEQFF	TRBJ2-1	-	TRBV6-1	-
TGTGCCAGCAGCCATCGCCCCGGCGATACGCAGTATTTT	CASSHRPGDTQYF	TRBJ2-3	-	TRBV4-2	many
TGTGCCAGCAACCGGGACGAGACCCAGTACTTC	CASNRDETQYF	TRBJ2-5	-	TRBV6-6	few
TGCGCCAGCAGCCAGGCGGGGGATTTCACCTACGAGCAGTACTTC	CASSQAGDFTYEQYF	TRBJ2-7	TRBD2	TRBV5-1	few
TGTGCCAGACTAAAACAGGGACTTGGCGTTGACAATGAGCAGTTCTTC	CARLKQGLGVDNEQFF	TRBJ2-1	-	TRBV21-1	-